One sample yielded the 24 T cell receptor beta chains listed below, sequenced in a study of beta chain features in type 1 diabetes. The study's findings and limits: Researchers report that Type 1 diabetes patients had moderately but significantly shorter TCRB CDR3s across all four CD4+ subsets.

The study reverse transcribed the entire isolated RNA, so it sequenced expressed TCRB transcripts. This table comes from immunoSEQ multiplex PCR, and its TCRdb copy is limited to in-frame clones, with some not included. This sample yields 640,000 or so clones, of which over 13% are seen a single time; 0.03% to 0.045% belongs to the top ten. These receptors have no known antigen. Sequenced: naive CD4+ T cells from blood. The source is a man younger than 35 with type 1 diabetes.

CDR3 in amino acids: CASSQHRGSNEKLFF. The CDR3 DNA follows: TGCGCCAGCAGCCAACACAGGGGCAGTAATGAAAAACTGTTTTTT. The rearrangement joins TRBV4-3 to TRBJ1-4, with 7 bases aligning to TRBD1. V gave up 2 bases and J gave up 4 bases; unmatched junction bases: 4. CDR3 length equals 15 residues. CDR1 LGHNA and CDR2 YSLEER come from the germline V gene.

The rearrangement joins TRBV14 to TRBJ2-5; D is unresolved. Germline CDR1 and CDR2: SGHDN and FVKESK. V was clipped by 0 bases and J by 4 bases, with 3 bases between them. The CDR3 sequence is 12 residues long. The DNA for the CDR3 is TGTGCCAGCAGCCAAGAGAGAGAGACCCAGTACTTC. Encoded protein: CASSQERETQYF.

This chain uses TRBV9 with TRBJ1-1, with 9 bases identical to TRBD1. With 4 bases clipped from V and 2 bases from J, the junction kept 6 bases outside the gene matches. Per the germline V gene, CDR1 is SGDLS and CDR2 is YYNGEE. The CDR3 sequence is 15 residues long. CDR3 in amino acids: CASSSRQGVNTEAFF. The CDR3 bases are TGTGCCAGCAGCTCCAGACAGGGGGTTAACACTGAAGCTTTCTTT.

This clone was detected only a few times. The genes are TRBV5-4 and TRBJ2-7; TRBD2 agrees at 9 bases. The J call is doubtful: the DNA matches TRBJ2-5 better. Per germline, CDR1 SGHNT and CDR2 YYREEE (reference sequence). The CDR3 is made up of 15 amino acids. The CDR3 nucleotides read TGTGCCAGCAGCTTCGGCGGTAGCGGGGGTGAGACCCAGTACTTC. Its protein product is CASSFGGSGGETQYF.

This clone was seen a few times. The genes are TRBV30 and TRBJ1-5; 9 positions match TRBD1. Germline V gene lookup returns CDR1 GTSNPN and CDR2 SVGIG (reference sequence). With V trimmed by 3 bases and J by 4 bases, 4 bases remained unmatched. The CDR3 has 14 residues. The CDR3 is CAWSRDRVNQPQHF. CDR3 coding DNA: TGTGCCTGGAGCCGGGACAGGGTGAATCAGCCCCAGCATTTT. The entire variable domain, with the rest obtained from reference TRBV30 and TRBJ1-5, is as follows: SQTIHQWPATLVQPVGSPLSLECTVEGTSNPNLYWYRQAAGRGLQLLFYSVGIGQISSEVPQNLSASRPQDRQFILSSKKLLLSDSGFYLCAWSRDRVNQPQHFGDGTRLSIL.

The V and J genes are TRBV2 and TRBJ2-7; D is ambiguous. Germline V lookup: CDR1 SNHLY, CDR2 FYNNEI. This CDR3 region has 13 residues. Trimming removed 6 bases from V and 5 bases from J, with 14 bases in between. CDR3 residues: CASSLRGWDEQYF. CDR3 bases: TGTGCCAGCAGCCTTCGAGGCTGGGACGAGCAGTACTTC.

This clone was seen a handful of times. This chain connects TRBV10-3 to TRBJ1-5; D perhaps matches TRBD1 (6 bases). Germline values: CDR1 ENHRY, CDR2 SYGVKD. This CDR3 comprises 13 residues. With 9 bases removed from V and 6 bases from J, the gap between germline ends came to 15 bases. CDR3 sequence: CAISGGPRQPQHF. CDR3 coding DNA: TGTGCCATTTCTGGGGGGCCGCGTCAGCCCCAGCATTTT.

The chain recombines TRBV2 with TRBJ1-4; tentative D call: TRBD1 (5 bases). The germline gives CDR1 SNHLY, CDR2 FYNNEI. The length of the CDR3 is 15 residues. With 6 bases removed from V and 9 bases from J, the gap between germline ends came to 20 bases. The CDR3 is CASRPGTAATQKLFF. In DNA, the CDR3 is TGTGCCAGCAGGCCCGGGACCGCGGCAACCCAAAAACTGTTTTTT.

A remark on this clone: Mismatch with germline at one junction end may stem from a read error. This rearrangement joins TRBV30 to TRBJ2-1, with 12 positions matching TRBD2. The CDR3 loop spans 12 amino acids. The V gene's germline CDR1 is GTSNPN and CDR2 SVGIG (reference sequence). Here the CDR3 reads CAWSPPSGRALF. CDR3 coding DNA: TGTGCCTGGAGTCCACCTAGCGGGAGGGCCCTCTTC.

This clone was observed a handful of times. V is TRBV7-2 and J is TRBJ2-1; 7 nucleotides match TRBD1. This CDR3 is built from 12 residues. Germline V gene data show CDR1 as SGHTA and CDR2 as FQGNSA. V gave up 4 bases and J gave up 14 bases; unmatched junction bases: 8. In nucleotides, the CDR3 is TGTGCCAGCAGCTCCCAGACAGGGTCAAAGTTCTTC. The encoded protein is CASSSQTGSKFF.

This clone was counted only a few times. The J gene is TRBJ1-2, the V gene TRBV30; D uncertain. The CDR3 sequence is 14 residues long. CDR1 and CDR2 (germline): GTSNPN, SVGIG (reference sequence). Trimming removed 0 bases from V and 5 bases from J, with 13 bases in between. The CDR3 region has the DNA TGTGCCTGGAGTGTACTACGGAATCTTTATGGCTACACCTTC. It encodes CAWSVLRNLYGYTF.

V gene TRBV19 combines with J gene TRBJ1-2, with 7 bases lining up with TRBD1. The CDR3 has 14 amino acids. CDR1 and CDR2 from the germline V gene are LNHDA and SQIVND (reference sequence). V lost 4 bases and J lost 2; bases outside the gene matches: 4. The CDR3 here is CASSKTGLNYGYTF. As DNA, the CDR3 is TGTGCCAGTAGTAAGACAGGGCTCAACTATGGCTACACCTTC. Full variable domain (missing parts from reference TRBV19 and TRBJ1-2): DGGITQSPKYLFRKEGQNVTLSCEQNLNHDAMYWYRQDPGQGLRLIYYSQIVNDFQKGDIAEGYSVSREKKESFPLTVTSAQKNPTAFYLCASSKTGLNYGYTFGSGTRLTVV.

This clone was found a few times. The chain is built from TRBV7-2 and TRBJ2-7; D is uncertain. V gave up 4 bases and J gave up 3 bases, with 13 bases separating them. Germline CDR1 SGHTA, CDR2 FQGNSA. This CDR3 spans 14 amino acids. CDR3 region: CASSSPYSYYEQYF. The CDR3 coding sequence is TGTGCCAGCAGCTCCCCGTACAGTTACTACGAGCAGTACTTC.

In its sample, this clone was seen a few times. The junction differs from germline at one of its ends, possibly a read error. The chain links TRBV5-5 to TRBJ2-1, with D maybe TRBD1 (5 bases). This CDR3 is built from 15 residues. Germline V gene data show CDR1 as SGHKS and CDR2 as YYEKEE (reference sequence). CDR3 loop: CASSQRHQGYNEQFF. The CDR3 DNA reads TGCGCCAGCAGCCAAAGGCATCAGGGCTACAATGAGCAGTTCTTC.

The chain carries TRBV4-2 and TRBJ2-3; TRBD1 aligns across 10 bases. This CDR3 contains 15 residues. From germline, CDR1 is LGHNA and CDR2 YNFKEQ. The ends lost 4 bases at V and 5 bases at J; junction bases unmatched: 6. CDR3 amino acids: CASSRQGALKDTQYF. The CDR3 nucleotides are TGTGCCAGCAGCCGACAGGGGGCATTAAAAGATACGCAGTATTTT.

The CDR3 DNA reads TGTGCCAGCAGCTCTGGCGGCCGCAGATCCTACACTGAAGCTTTCTTT. Amino acid sequence: CASSSGGRRSYTEAFF. The chain joins TRBV5-4 to TRBJ1-1; D uncertain. Germline V gene lookup returns CDR1 SGHNT and CDR2 YYREEE (reference sequence). The CDR3 is 16 amino acids. Trimming pared 3 bases from V and 3 bases from J, leaving 18 bases between.

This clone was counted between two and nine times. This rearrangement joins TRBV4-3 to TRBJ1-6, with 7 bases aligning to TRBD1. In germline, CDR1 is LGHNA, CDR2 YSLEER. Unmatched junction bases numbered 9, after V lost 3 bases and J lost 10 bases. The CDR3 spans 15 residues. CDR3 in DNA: TGCGCCAGCAGCCAGGAGGTCAGGGGGAAATCACCCCTCCACTTT. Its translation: CASSQEVRGKSPLHF.

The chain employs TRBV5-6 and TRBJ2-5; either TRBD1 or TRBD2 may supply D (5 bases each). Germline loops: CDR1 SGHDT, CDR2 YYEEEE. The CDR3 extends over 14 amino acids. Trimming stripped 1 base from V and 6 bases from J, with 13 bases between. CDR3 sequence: CASSLNEGIKTQYF. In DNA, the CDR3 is TGTGCCAGCAGCTTGAACGAGGGGATCAAGACCCAGTACTTC.

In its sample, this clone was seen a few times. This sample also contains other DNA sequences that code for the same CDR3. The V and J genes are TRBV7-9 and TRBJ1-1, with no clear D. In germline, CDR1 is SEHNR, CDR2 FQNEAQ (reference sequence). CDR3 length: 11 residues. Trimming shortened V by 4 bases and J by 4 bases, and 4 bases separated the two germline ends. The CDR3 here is CASSSGTEAFF. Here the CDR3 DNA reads TGTGCCAGCAGCTCGGGCACTGAAGCTTTCTTT. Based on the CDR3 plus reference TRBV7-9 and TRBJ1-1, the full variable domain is DTGVSQNPRHKITKRGQNVTFRCDPISEHNRLYWYRQTLGQGPEFLTYFQNEAQLEKSRLLSDRFSAERPKGSFSTLEIQRTEQGDSAMYLCASSSGTEAFFGQGTRLTVV.

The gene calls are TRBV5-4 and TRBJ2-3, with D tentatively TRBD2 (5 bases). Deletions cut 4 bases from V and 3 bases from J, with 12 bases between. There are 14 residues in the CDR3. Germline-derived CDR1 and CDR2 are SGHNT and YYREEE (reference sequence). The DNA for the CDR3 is TGTGCCAGCAGCCGGGGTTGGGGTACAGATACGCAGTATTTT. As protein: CASSRGWGTDTQYF.

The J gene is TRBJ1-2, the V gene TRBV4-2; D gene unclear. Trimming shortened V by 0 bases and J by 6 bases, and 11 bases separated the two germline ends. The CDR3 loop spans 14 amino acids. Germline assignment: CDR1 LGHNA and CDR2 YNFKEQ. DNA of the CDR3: TGTGCCAGCAGCCAAGAGTCCGGGGTGGATGGCTACACCTTC. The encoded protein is CASSQESGVDGYTF.

Written as DNA, the CDR3 is TGTGCCAGCACGGGGGCGGTTGCTGGCTACACCTTC. This sequence encodes CASTGAVAGYTF. The chain joins TRBV28 to TRBJ1-2, with TRBD1 as a possible D gene (6 bases). Trimming stripped 7 bases from V and 7 bases from J, with 13 bases between. Germline V CDR1 and CDR2: MDHEN, SYDVKM. CDR3 length: 12 amino acids.

CDR3 amino acids: CASSQGLDTGANVLTF. The CDR3, as DNA: TGCGCCAGCAGCCAGGGACTAGATACTGGGGCCAACGTCCTGACTTTC. The chain has TRBV5-1 and TRBJ2-6; 8 positions match TRBD2. J gave up 2 bases and V 4 bases, and 5 bases lay outside the gene matches. CDR1 and CDR2 (germline): SGHRS, YFSETQ. The CDR3 loop spans 16 amino acids.

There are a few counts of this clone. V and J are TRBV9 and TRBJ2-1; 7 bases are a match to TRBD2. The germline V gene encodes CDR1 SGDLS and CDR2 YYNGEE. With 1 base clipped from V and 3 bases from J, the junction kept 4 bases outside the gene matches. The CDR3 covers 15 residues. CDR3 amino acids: CASSVFSGNYNEQFF. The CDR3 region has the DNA TGTGCCAGCAGCGTATTCAGCGGGAACTACAATGAGCAGTTCTTC. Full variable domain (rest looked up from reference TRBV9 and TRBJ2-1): DSGVTQTPKHLITATGQRVTLRCSPRSGDLSVYWYQQSLDQGLQFLIQYYNGEERAKGNILERFSAQQFPDLHSELNLSSLELGDSALYFCASSVFSGNYNEQFFGPGTRLTVL.